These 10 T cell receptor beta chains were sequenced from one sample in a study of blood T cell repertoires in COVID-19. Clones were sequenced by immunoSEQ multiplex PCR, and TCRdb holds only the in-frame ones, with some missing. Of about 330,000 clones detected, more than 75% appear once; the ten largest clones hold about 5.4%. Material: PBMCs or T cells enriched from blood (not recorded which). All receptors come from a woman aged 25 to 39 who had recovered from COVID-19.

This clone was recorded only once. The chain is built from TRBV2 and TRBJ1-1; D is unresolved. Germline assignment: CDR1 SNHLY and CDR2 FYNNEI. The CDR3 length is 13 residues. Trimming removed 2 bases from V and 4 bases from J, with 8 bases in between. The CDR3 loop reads CASSEQAGTEAFF. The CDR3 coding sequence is TGTGCCAGCAGTGAACAGGCGGGCACTGAAGCTTTCTTT.

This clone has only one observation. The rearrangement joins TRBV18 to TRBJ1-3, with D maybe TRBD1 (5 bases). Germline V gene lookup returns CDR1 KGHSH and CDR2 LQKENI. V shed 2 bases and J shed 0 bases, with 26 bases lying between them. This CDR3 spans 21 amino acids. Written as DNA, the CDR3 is TGTGCCAGCTCACCATCAAGCGCTCTCGGGTCTACAGGAATCTCTGGAAACACCATATATTTT. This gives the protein CASSPSSALGSTGISGNTIYF.

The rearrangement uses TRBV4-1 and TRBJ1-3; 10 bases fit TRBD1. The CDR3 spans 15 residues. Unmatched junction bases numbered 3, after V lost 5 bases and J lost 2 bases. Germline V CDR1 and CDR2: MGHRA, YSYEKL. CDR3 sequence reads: CASSRQGAAGNTIYF. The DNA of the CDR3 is TGCGCCAGCAGCAGACAGGGGGCTGCTGGAAACACCATATATTTT.

The CDR3 bases are TGCAGTGCTTCGAGTCCTTCTGAAGCTTTCTTT. Its translation: CSASSPSEAFF. This chain uses TRBV20-1 with TRBJ1-1, with unresolved D. This CDR3 is built from 11 residues. V was trimmed by 5 bases and J by 6 bases, leaving 10 bases between them. CDR1 is DFQATT, CDR2 SNEGSKA, per germline (reference sequence).

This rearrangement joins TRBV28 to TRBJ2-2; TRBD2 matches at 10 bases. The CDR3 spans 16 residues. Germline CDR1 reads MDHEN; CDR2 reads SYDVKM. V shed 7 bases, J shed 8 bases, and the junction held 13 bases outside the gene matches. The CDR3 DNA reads TGTGCCAGCACCACGGGGAGCGGGGGGGCCTTTGGGGAGCTGTTTTTT. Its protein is CASTTGSGGAFGELFF.

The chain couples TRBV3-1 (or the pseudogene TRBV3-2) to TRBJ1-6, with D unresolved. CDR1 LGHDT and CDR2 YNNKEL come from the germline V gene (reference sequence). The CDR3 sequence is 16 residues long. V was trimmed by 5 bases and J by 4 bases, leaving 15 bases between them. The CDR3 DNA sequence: TGTGCCAGCAGCAACTACCGGGTCAATTATAATTCACCCCTCCACTTT. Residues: CASSNYRVNYNSPLHF.

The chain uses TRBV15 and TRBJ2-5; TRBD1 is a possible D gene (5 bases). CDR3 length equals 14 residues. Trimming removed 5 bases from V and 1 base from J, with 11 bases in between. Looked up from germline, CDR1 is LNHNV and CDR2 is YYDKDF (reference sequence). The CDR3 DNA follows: TGTGCCACCAGCCTAGACAGAGCCCAAGAGACCCAGTACTTC. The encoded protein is CATSLDRAQETQYF.

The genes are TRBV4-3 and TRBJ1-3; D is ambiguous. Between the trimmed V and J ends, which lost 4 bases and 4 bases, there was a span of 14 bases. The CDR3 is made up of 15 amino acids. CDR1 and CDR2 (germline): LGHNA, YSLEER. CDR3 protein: CASSRRKRWGNTIYF. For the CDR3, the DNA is TGCGCCAGCAGCCGGAGAAAGAGGTGGGGAAACACCATATATTTT.

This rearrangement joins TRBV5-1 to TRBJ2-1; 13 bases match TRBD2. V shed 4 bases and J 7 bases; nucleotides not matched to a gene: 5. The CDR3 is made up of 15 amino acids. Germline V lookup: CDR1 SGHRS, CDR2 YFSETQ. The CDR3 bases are TGCGCCAGCAGCCGAATGACTAGCGGGGGGAATGAGCAGTTCTTC. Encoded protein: CASSRMTSGGNEQFF.

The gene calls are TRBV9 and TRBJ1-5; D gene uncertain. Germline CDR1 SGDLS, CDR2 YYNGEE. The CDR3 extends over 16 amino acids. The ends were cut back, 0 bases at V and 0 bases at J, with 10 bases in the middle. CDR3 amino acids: CASSVGGGNSNQPQHF. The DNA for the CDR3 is TGTGCCAGCAGCGTAGGAGGAGGGAATAGCAATCAGCCCCAGCATTTT.